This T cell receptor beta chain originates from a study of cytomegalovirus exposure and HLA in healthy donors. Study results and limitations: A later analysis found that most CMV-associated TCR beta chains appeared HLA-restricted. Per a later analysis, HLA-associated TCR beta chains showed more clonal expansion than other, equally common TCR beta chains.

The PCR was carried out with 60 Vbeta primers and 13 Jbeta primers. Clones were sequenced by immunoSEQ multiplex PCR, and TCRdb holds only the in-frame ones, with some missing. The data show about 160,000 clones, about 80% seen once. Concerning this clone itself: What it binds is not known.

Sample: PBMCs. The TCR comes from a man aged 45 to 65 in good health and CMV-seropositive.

In DNA form, the CDR3 reads TGTGCCAGCAGCCCACTCCTGGAGCAGTACTTC. This encodes CASSPLLEQYF. V and J are TRBV7-2 and TRBJ2-7, with D unclear. The CDR3 contains 11 residues. V was shortened by 5 bases and J by 7 bases, with 9 bases between the two germline ends. The germline V gene encodes CDR1 SGHTA and CDR2 FQGNSA.